This T cell receptor beta chain originates from a study of control samples from healthy donors and cancer patients. The germline gives CDR1 LNHNV, CDR2 YYDKDF (reference sequence). The V end lost 5 bases, the J end lost 8 bases, and 18 bases lay between the germline ends. This CDR3 is built from 15 residues. Assay: immunoSEQ multiplex PCR; the TCRdb copy retains only in-frame clones and omits some. This table holds about 15,000 clones, roughly 91% found once. The clonotype originates from a man in his 60s with head and neck cancer. V gene TRBV15 combines with J gene TRBJ1-4; D perhaps matches TRBD1 (6 bases). The sample taken for sequencing was PBMCs. The CDR3 reads CATSAGTTGPEKLFF. DNA of the CDR3: TGTGCCACCAGCGCCGGAACAACAGGGCCCGAAAAACTGTTTTTT.